What follows describes a single TCR beta chain. Antigen unknown. The repertoire was sequenced with immunoSEQ multiplex PCR; TCRdb's copy has only in-frame clones and lacks some. The sample consists of around 150,000 clones, about 91% of them appearing once. This CDR3 contains 14 residues. Per the germline V gene, CDR1 is MNHNS and CDR2 is SASEGT. Trimming at V came to 3 bases and at J to 3 bases, leaving 3 bases not matched to a gene. The entry originates in a study of T cell responses to AZD1222 COVID-19 vaccine. Study-wide findings and caveats: Increased Spike-specific TCR breadth and depth were observed after two AZD1222 doses.

Sequencing used peripheral blood, obtained on day 0 of MenACWY control vaccination. This receptor was identified in an adult in good health. J is TRBJ1-2 and V is TRBV6-1, with TRBD1 matching over 8 bases. CDR3 sequence (DNA): TGTGCCAGCAGTGACCAGACAGGGGACTATGGCTACACCTTC. This sequence encodes CASSDQTGDYGYTF.